Listed here are 27 T cell receptor beta chains from one sample, sequenced in a study of glioma-infiltrating T cells. Amplification of TCR alpha and beta CDR3 regions from RNA used iRepertoire nested multiplex PCR. TCRdb re-called the multiplex PCR reads with MiXCR, one entry per CDR3 protein. The table includes more than 95,000 distinct CDR3 sequences, around 30% detected once. Sequencing input: glioma tissue, nonneoplastic brain tissue, or PBMCs (not recorded which). The source is a human donor with low-grade glioma or glioblastoma, undergoing nonglioma brain surgery, or in good health (not recorded which).

In this sample, this clonotype turned up many times. The genes are TRBV10-1 and TRBJ1-2; D gene uncertain. Germline CDR1 is WNHNN and CDR2 is SYGVQD (reference sequence). The CDR3 runs 12 residues. V lost 4 bases and J 4 bases, leaving 7 bases between the germline ends. The DNA for the CDR3 is TGCGCCAGCAGTGCGGAGGGCTATGGCTACACCTTC. This codes for CASSAEGYGYTF.

This clonotype has ten or more counts. The V gene is TRBV6-1, the J gene TRBJ2-5; perhaps D is TRBD1 or TRBD2 (5 bases each). This CDR3 spans 15 amino acids. Germline V gene lookup returns CDR1 MNHNS and CDR2 SASEGT. V shed 8 bases and J shed 6 bases, with 22 bases lying between them. The CDR3 loop is CASHSPGRDQKTQYF. CDR3 in DNA: TGTGCCAGCCATTCCCCGGGACGGGACCAGAAGACCCAGTACTTC.

This clonotype was seen a handful of times. The J gene is TRBJ2-3, the V gene TRBV3-1; the D gene is possibly TRBD1 (6 bases). Germline CDR1 is LGHDT and CDR2 is YNNKEL (reference sequence). This CDR3 has 16 amino acids. V lost 6 bases to trimming and J lost 2 bases, with 18 bases between them. The CDR3, as DNA: TGTGCCAGCAGTCCTACAGGGCTCCGGGACACAGATACGCAGTATTTT. Translation gives CASSPTGLRDTDTQYF.

This rearrangement joins TRBV6-1 to TRBJ2-7, with TRBD1 as a possible D gene (5 bases). Germline lookup yields CDR1 MNHNS and CDR2 SASEGT. This CDR3 has 13 amino acids. Trimming cost V 7 bases and J 7 bases, with 17 bases left between them. The CDR3 sequence: CASTRTTVREQYF. Written as DNA, the CDR3 is TGTGCCAGCACCCGGACAACGGTAAGGGAGCAGTACTTC.

This clonotype was observed many times. Sequence at one end of the junction differs from germline and may be a read error. The chain carries TRBV4-3 and TRBJ1-1, with D uncertain. CDR1 is LGHNA, CDR2 YSLEER, per germline. The CDR3 runs 14 residues. The CDR3 DNA reads as TGTGCCAGCTCACTTAGTGGACCTAACACTGAAGCTTTCTTT. Translated, it gives CASSLSGPNTEAFF.

With regard to this clonotype: A much larger clone differs from this one at a single base, so this may be a read error. V and J are TRBV5-5 and TRBJ1-1; D perhaps matches TRBD1 (5 bases). Per the germline V gene, CDR1 is SGHKS and CDR2 is YYEKEE (reference sequence). Trimming pared 5 bases from V and 12 bases from J, leaving 17 bases between. This CDR3 contains 12 residues. The CDR3 sequence is CASSFTMTEPFF. CDR3 coding DNA: TGTGCCAGCAGTTTTACTATGACAGAACCTTTCTTT.

CDR3 DNA sequence: TGTGCCATCGGCGCTGAAGCTTTCTTT. It encodes CAIGAEAFF. The chain recombines TRBV6-2 or TRBV6-3 with TRBJ1-1; D unresolved. This CDR3 contains 9 residues. The V end was cut by 10 bases, the J end by 6 bases, with 6 bases between. The germline gives CDR1 MNHEY, CDR2 SVGEGT.

The CDR3 coding sequence is TGCAGTGCTAACGTAGCGGGGGTCCAGGAAACCCAGTACTTC. Encoded protein: CSANVAGVQETQYF. V is TRBV20-1 and J is TRBJ2-5, with 9 bases identical to TRBD2. This CDR3 contains 14 residues. Losses at the gene ends were 4 bases for V and 8 bases for J; bases not matched to a gene: 11. Germline V gene lookup returns CDR1 DFQATT and CDR2 SNEGSKA (reference sequence).

Concerning this clonotype itself: It may be a read error: a sequence one base away is much more abundant. The gene calls are TRBV12-3 or TRBV12-4 and TRBJ2-1, with 8 bases fitting TRBD1. This CDR3 contains 13 residues. CDR3 DNA sequence: TGTGCCAGCAGAGACAGGGGCTACAATGAGAAGTTCTTC. Translating gives CASRDRGYNEKFF.

This clonotype has a count of ten or more. The J gene is TRBJ2-5, the V gene TRBV6-2 or TRBV6-3, with 11 bases identical to TRBD2. The CDR3 covers 17 residues. V dropped 2 bases and J dropped 3; count of bases not matched to a gene: 8. CDR1 and CDR2 from the germline V gene are MNHEY and SVGEGT. The CDR3 region is CASSYGSLAGGKETQYF. The CDR3 DNA follows: TGTGCCAGCAGTTACGGGTCCTTAGCGGGGGGGAAAGAGACCCAGTACTTC.

This clonotype appeared many times. The CDR3 DNA sequence: TGCAGTGCTAAAACGACAAAAAAAATCCACTTT. The encoded protein is CSAKTTKKIHF. The gene calls are TRBV20-1 and TRBJ1-6, with no clear D. Trimming left V 4 bases short and J 17 bases short, with 15 bases between. Germline lookup yields CDR1 DFQATT and CDR2 SNEGSKA (reference sequence). The CDR3 totals 11 residues.

This clonotype has ten or more counts. The genes are TRBV6-2 or TRBV6-3 and TRBJ1-1, with no clear D. Germline CDR1 MNHEY, CDR2 SVGEGT. The CDR3 covers 15 residues. Trimming pared 2 bases from V and 4 bases from J, leaving 14 bases between. The CDR3 DNA follows: TGTGCCAGCAGTTACCCCGCGTCTTCGAGCACTGAAGCTTTCTTT. It translates to CASSYPASSSTEAFF.

This clonotype was seen only a few times. The chain is built from TRBV29-1 and TRBJ1-2, with D possibly being TRBD1 (6 bases). Trimming pared 4 bases from V and 8 bases from J, leaving 11 bases between. The CDR3 is 11 amino acids. Per germline, CDR1 SQVTM and CDR2 ANQGSEA. CDR3 sequence (DNA): TGCAGCGTTGGACAGGTAGTAGGCTACACCTTC. This gives the protein CSVGQVVGYTF.

This clonotype has at least ten counts. The J gene is TRBJ2-3, the V gene TRBV30, with 10 bases matching TRBD2. V lost 2 bases and J lost 1; bases outside the gene matches: 9. Germline values: CDR1 GTSNPN, CDR2 SVGIG (reference sequence). This CDR3 is built from 17 residues. In DNA, the CDR3 is TGTGCCTGGAGTACCTTTCAAACTAGCGGGGGCACAGATACGCAGTATTTT. As protein: CAWSTFQTSGGTDTQYF.

In this sample, this clonotype turned up many times. The V gene is TRBV6-2 or TRBV6-3, the J gene TRBJ2-1, with 13 bases matching TRBD2. V was clipped by 5 bases and J by 7 bases; unmatched bases: 8. This CDR3 has 16 residues. The germline gives CDR1 MNHEY, CDR2 SVGEGT. For the CDR3, the DNA is TGTGCCAGCAGTCACCGGACTAGCGGGGGTTGGAATGAGCAGTTCTTC. It yields the protein CASSHRTSGGWNEQFF.

A remark on this clonotype: A read error is possible here, since a much larger clone lies one base away. The chain employs TRBV10-2 and TRBJ1-1; D gene uncertain. Trimming removed 6 bases at V and 7 bases at J, with 15 bases between. Germline assignment: CDR1 WSHSY and CDR2 SAAADI. CDR3 length: 13 residues. CDR3: CASRKGSGSEAFF. The CDR3 DNA reads TGCGCCAGCAGGAAGGGATCGGGCAGTGAAGCTTTCTTT.

This clonotype was recorded many times. V and J are TRBV20-1 and TRBJ1-6; D is ambiguous. CDR1 and CDR2 from the germline V gene are DFQATT and SNEGSKA (reference sequence). The CDR3 contains 13 residues. Trimming removed 3 bases at V and 7 bases at J, with 10 bases between. CDR3 nucleotide sequence: TGCAGTGCTAGTGGAAATCCGAATTCACCCCTCCACTTT. As protein: CSASGNPNSPLHF.

This clonotype has at least ten counts. This chain connects TRBV7-9 to TRBJ1-5; no reliable D call. In germline, CDR1 is SEHNR, CDR2 FQNEAQ (reference sequence). Trimming stripped 5 bases from V and 5 bases from J, with 19 bases between. CDR3 length equals 16 residues. DNA of the CDR3: TGTGCCAGCAGCCATCGACGAGAGGACGGATATCAGCCCCAGCATTTT. Translated: CASSHRREDGYQPQHF.

As for this clonotype: This clone may be a read error of a much larger clone one base away. The chain uses TRBV3-1 and TRBJ1-5; unclear D gene. CDR1 and CDR2 (germline): LGHDT, YNNKEL (reference sequence). This CDR3 has 17 residues. The CDR3 region is CASNQDLVGDSNQPQHF. CDR3 in DNA: TGTGCCAGCAACCAAGATCTGGTCGGGGATAGCAATCAGCCCCAGCATTTT.

This clonotype was counted ten times or more. The J gene is TRBJ1-5, the V gene TRBV2; 7 bases match TRBD1. The length of the CDR3 is 15 residues. Germline V gives CDR1 SNHLY, CDR2 FYNNEI. V shed 6 bases and J 2 bases; nucleotides not matched to a gene: 7. The CDR3 DNA reads as TGTGCCAGCAGCCGACAGGGTCTGGGCAATCAGCCCCAGCATTTT. Translated, it gives CASSRQGLGNQPQHF.

The sample holds a few counts of this clonotype. This sequence joins TRBV19 and TRBJ1-1; 8 nucleotides agree with TRBD1. Germline V CDR1 and CDR2: LNHDA, SQIVND (reference sequence). V shed 6 bases and J 4 bases; nucleotides not matched to a gene: 4. The CDR3 sequence is 13 residues long. The CDR3 protein is CASRATGGTEAFF. For the CDR3, the DNA is TGTGCCAGTAGAGCTACAGGGGGCACTGAAGCTTTCTTT.

On this clonotype itself: The CDR3 carries no conserved terminal phenylalanine or tryptophan, so it likely arises from a read error. The chain uses TRBV7-2 and TRBJ1-3; 9 positions match TRBD1. Germline V gene sequence: CDR1 SGHTA, CDR2 FQGNSA. Germline trimming cut 1 base from V and 2 bases from J; bases unmatched to any gene: 6. CDR3 size: 17 residues. The DNA of the CDR3 is TGTGCCAGCAGCTTAGGGACAGGGGCTTACACTGGAAACACCATATATTCT. It codes for CASSLGTGAYTGNTIYS.

Ten or more counts support this clonotype. V is TRBV20-1 and J is TRBJ2-5; D gene ambiguous. The CDR3 is 12 residues long. Trimming shortened V by 6 bases and J by 3 bases, and 11 bases separated the two germline ends. Per the germline V gene, CDR1 is DFQATT and CDR2 is SNEGSKA (reference sequence). In DNA form, the CDR3 reads TGCAGTGCGTGGACCCACAAAGAGACCCAGTACTTC. This translates into CSAWTHKETQYF.

This clonotype was counted many times. The chain combines TRBV7-6 with TRBJ2-3; D possibly corresponds to TRBD2 (5 bases). V was clipped by 4 bases and J by 1 base, with 9 bases between them. The CDR3 is made up of 14 amino acids. Looked up from germline, CDR1 is SGHVS and CDR2 is FNYEAQ. The DNA for the CDR3 is TGTGCCAGCAGCTACGGACTGGGCACAGATACGCAGTATTTT. The encoded protein is CASSYGLGTDTQYF.

This clonotype was observed many times. The chain combines TRBV20-1 with TRBJ1-5; 7 bases agree with TRBD1. The CDR3 totals 13 residues. Germline loops: CDR1 DFQATT, CDR2 SNEGSKA (reference sequence). The CDR3 nucleotides read TGCAGCTCAACAGGGGATAGCAATCAGCCCCAGCATTTT. The encoded protein is CSSTGDSNQPQHF.

In regard to this clonotype: The junction does not match germline at one end; this may be a read error. The rearrangement links TRBV20-1 to TRBJ2-2; D might be TRBD2 (6 bases). Germline CDR1 reads DFQATT; CDR2 reads SNEGSKA (reference sequence). The CDR3 contains 15 residues. DNA of the CDR3: TGCAGTGCTAGGGTTGGTGGGGTAGGCACCGGGGGGCTGTTTTTT. This gives the protein CSARVGGVGTGGLFF.

This clonotype was seen just once. The chain joins TRBV5-4 to TRBJ2-3; 11 bases are shared with TRBD2. V lost 1 base to trimming and J lost 6 bases; unmatched junction nucleotides: 4. The CDR3 runs to 15 residues. Looked up from germline, CDR1 is SGHNT and CDR2 is YYREEE (reference sequence). The CDR3 protein is CASSLTSGGPDTQYF. CDR3 DNA: TGTGCCAGCAGCTTGACTAGCGGGGGACCTGATACGCAGTATTTT.